The 24 T cell receptor beta chains below come from one sample, sequenced in a study of neurological immune-mediated disorders. Time point of the sample: longitudinal time-point 2. Each CDR3 protein is one row after TCRdb ran MiXCR on the 5' RACE reads. This table has about 49,000 distinct CDR3 sequences, around 13% appearing once. Material: PBMCs. Receptor source: a male donor with HTLV-1-associated myelopathy (HAM/TSP).

This clonotype was recorded at least ten times. No DNA is shown, since the ends of the CDR3 on it are uncertain; the CDR3 is the one TCRdb lists. The chain is built from TRBV21-1 and TRBJ1-1; the DNA was not compared with TRBD1, the D call given in the table. TRBV21-1 is assigned pseudogene status. The CDR3 is made up of 14 amino acids, end residues included. Here the CDR3 reads CASSKVGGGTEAFF.

In its sample, this clonotype was seen many times. The chain combines TRBV5-1 with TRBJ2-3; 12 nucleotides match TRBD2. V lost 4 bases to trimming and J lost 2 bases; unmatched junction nucleotides: 5. Germline CDR1 and CDR2: SGHRS and YFSETQ. The CDR3 contains 16 residues. The CDR3 loop is CASSPGLAGITDTQYF. The CDR3 nucleotides read TGCGCCAGCAGCCCCGGACTAGCGGGGATCACAGATACGCAGTATTTT.

This clonotype was recorded many times. This chain links TRBV5-6 with TRBJ2-3; D remains ambiguous. The CDR3 consists of 14 residues. V was pared by 0 bases and J by 6 bases, with 11 bases between. CDR1 is SGHDT, CDR2 YYEEEE, per germline. The CDR3 spells CASSLGAGSDTQYF. In DNA form, the CDR3 reads TGTGCCAGCAGCTTGGGTGCAGGATCTGATACGCAGTATTTT. Supplemented by reference TRBV5-6 and TRBJ2-3, the full variable domain reads DAGVTQSPTHLIKTRGQQVTLRCSPKSGHDTVSWYQQALGQGPQFIFQYYEEEERQRGNFPDRFSGHQFPNYSSELNVNALLLGDSALYLCASSLGAGSDTQYFGPGTRLTVL.

This clonotype was picked up many times. This sequence joins TRBV20-1 and TRBJ1-1, with D unresolved. The ends were cut back, 3 bases at V and 1 base at J, with 15 bases in the middle. From germline, CDR1 is DFQATT and CDR2 SNEGSKA (reference sequence). This CDR3 is 15 amino acids long. CDR3 residues: CSASVPNRGNTEAFF. The CDR3 DNA follows: TGCAGTGCTAGTGTACCCAACCGAGGGAACACTGAAGCTTTCTTT.

This clonotype was picked up many times. The chain uses TRBV20-1 and TRBJ1-1; D not resolved. This CDR3 region has 14 residues. The V and J ends lost 5 bases and 1 base respectively, with 14 bases between them. Germline V gene lookup returns CDR1 DFQATT and CDR2 SNEGSKA (reference sequence). The CDR3 loop reads CSAPPPGQNTEAFF. CDR3 in DNA: TGCAGTGCTCCCCCCCCTGGCCAGAACACTGAAGCTTTCTTT.

This clonotype was observed many times. The V gene is TRBV7-8, the J gene TRBJ1-5; TRBD1 is a possible D gene (6 bases). The CDR3 totals 17 residues. Germline CDR1 and CDR2: SGHVS and FQNEAQ. V was clipped by 5 bases and J by 4 bases, with 21 bases between them. CDR3 sequence (DNA): TGTGCCAGCAGCGGACCGGGCACAACAGGGCGAAATCAGCCCCAGCATTTT. As protein: CASSGPGTTGRNQPQHF.

This clonotype was found many times. The chain has TRBV12-3 or TRBV12-4 and TRBJ1-1; TRBD1 aligns across 9 bases. After removal of 5 bases from V and 5 bases from J, the junction contained 3 bases not matched to a gene. The CDR3 runs to 13 residues. CDR3 amino acids: CASSRTGVTEAFF. The CDR3 DNA reads as TGTGCCAGCAGTCGGACAGGGGTGACTGAAGCTTTCTTT.

This chain connects TRBV6-2 or TRBV6-3 to TRBJ1-3; D unclear. V was shortened by 6 bases and J by 0 bases, with 15 bases between the two germline ends. The CDR3 has 16 amino acids. Germline assignment: CDR1 MNHEY and CDR2 SVGEGT. CDR3 protein: CASSSGRNASGNTIYF. CDR3 DNA: TGTGCCAGCAGCTCCGGGCGGAACGCCTCTGGAAACACCATATATTTT.

This clonotype was picked up many times. The rearrangement uses TRBV7-8 and TRBJ2-5, with 8 nucleotides matching TRBD2. Losses at the gene ends were 1 base for V and 1 base for J; bases not matched to a gene: 2. Germline assignment: CDR1 SGHVS and CDR2 FQNEAQ. CDR3 length equals 15 residues. This CDR3 reads CASSLETSGQETQYF. The CDR3 DNA sequence: TGTGCCAGCAGCTTAGAAACTAGCGGCCAAGAGACCCAGTACTTC.

The rearrangement links TRBV7-6 to TRBJ1-1; no definite D call. The germline V gene has CDR1 SGHVS and CDR2 FNYEAQ. The CDR3 runs 13 residues. The V and J ends lost 3 bases and 1 base respectively, with 6 bases between them. The DNA for the CDR3 is TGTGCCAGCAGCTTTACGGAGAACACTGAAGCTTTCTTT. This translates into CASSFTENTEAFF.

This clonotype was seen many times. The V gene is TRBV6-5, the J gene TRBJ2-6, with D uncertain. There are 16 residues in the CDR3. The germline V and J ends were trimmed by 3 bases and 0 bases, with 9 bases remaining between them. CDR1 and CDR2 from the germline V gene are MNHEY and SVGAGI. The CDR3 sequence: CASSYYRSSGANVLTF. In DNA form, the CDR3 reads TGTGCCAGCAGTTATTACAGAAGCTCTGGGGCCAACGTCCTGACTTTC.

This clonotype was counted ten times or more. The rearrangement joins TRBV20-1 to TRBJ1-6, with D possibly TRBD1 on 5 matching bases. The ends were cut back, 3 bases at V and 7 bases at J, with 16 bases in the middle. CDR1 DFQATT and CDR2 SNEGSKA come from the germline V gene (reference sequence). The CDR3 is 15 residues long. CDR3 nucleotide sequence: TGCAGTGCTAGTTTCTTGGGACTGACGAATTCACCCCTCCACTTT. Its protein is CSASFLGLTNSPLHF.

The chain links TRBV12-3 or TRBV12-4 to TRBJ1-1, with D uncertain. This CDR3 region has 13 residues. V lost 7 bases, J lost 0 bases, and 9 bases lay in between. The CDR3 spells CASTLDMNTEAFF. CDR3 bases: TGTGCCAGCACCCTTGACATGAACACTGAAGCTTTCTTT.

This clonotype occurred many times. The chain uses TRBV5-1 and TRBJ1-6; the match to TRBD1 covers 7 bases. The germline gives CDR1 SGHRS, CDR2 YFSETQ. CDR3 length: 14 amino acids. V lost 6 bases to trimming and J lost 10 bases; unmatched junction nucleotides: 10. The CDR3 bases are TGCGCCAGCACGCAGGGGACAGTCGAATCACCCCTCCACTTT. This gives the protein CASTQGTVESPLHF.

The table lists this clonotype with many counts. The chain has TRBV28 and TRBJ2-3; no definite D call. Germline CDR1 reads MDHEN; CDR2 reads SYDVKM. The CDR3 sequence is 12 residues long. With 4 bases removed from V and 4 bases from J, the gap between germline ends came to 6 bases. CDR3 DNA sequence: TGTGCCAGCAGTTCGAGGCCAGATACGCAGTATTTT. This sequence encodes CASSSRPDTQYF.

Notes on this clonotype: A much bigger clone sits one base away, suggesting this may be a read error. The chain carries TRBV3-1 and TRBJ2-7; 7 nucleotides match TRBD2. The V gene's germline CDR1 is LGHDT and CDR2 YNNKEL (reference sequence). This CDR3 region has 15 residues. This CDR3 is CVSSQGGAAGYEQYF. In DNA, the CDR3 is TGTGTCAGCAGCCAAGGAGGAGCAGCGGGATACGAGCAGTACTTC.

Many counts were recorded for this clonotype. The V gene is TRBV7-9, the J gene TRBJ1-6, with D hard to call. V gave up 1 base and J gave up 10 bases, with 8 bases separating them. In germline, CDR1 is SEHNR, CDR2 FQNEAQ (reference sequence). The CDR3 has 13 amino acids. The CDR3 loop is CASSLGQPSPLHF. Written as DNA, the CDR3 is TGTGCCAGCAGCTTAGGCCAGCCCTCACCCCTCCACTTT.

This clonotype was seen repeatedly, ten times or more. The rearrangement uses TRBV5-1 and TRBJ1-1, with D tentatively TRBD1 (5 bases). Trimming stripped 0 bases from V and 11 bases from J, with 14 bases between. The germline V gene encodes CDR1 SGHRS and CDR2 YFSETQ. The CDR3 is made up of 13 amino acids. Here the CDR3 reads CASSLDTGQWAFF. The DNA for the CDR3 is TGCGCCAGCAGCTTGGATACAGGCCAGTGGGCTTTCTTT.

This clonotype was picked up many times. The chain recombines TRBV7-2 with TRBJ2-3, with D perhaps matching TRBD2 (5 bases). V was trimmed by 7 bases and J by 3 bases, leaving 14 bases between them. Per the germline V gene, CDR1 is SGHTA and CDR2 is FQGNSA. This CDR3 region has 14 residues. The chain's CDR3 is CASIPAVGTDTQYF. The CDR3 DNA sequence: TGTGCCAGCATCCCAGCGGTTGGGACAGATACGCAGTATTTT.

This clonotype came up many times. The chain is built from TRBV12-3 or TRBV12-4 and TRBJ2-1, with D perhaps TRBD1 (6 bases). The CDR3 is made up of 15 amino acids. V was trimmed by 6 bases and J by 5 bases, leaving 17 bases between them. CDR3 bases: TGTGCCAGCAGACCCCGACGGACAGTAAACAATGAGCAGTTCTTC. Residues: CASRPRRTVNNEQFF.

This clonotype was recorded many times. The chain uses TRBV5-1 and TRBJ2-7; the D is unclear. Deletions cut 1 base from V and 6 bases from J, with 17 bases between. CDR3 length: 15 residues. CDR1 is SGHRS, CDR2 YFSETQ, per germline. Written as DNA, the CDR3 is TGCGCCAGCAGCTTGAGACAACAGCCTAATGCCGAGCAGTACTTC. It codes for CASSLRQQPNAEQYF.

There are many counts of this clonotype. This sequence joins TRBV7-9 and TRBJ2-3, with D perhaps matching TRBD1 (6 bases). V lost 5 bases and J 9 bases, leaving 21 bases between the germline ends. Germline loops: CDR1 SEHNR, CDR2 FQNEAQ (reference sequence). The CDR3 covers 15 residues. The CDR3 here is CASSPGQGEVWTQYF. The DNA for the CDR3 is TGTGCCAGCAGCCCGGGACAAGGAGAAGTTTGGACGCAGTATTTT. Together with reference TRBV7-9 and TRBJ2-3, the CDR3 gives the full variable domain: DTGVSQNPRHKITKRGQNVTFRCDPISEHNRLYWYRQTLGQGPEFLTYFQNEAQLEKSRLLSDRFSAERPKGSFSTLEIQRTEQGDSAMYLCASSPGQGEVWTQYFGPGTRLTVL.

This clonotype was observed many times. This chain connects TRBV11-2 to TRBJ1-4; D remains ambiguous. The CDR3 is made up of 15 amino acids. Trimming pared 2 bases from V and 5 bases from J, leaving 12 bases between. Germline CDR1 reads SGHAT; CDR2 reads FQNNGV. The chain's CDR3 is CASSLIPGLNEKLFF. The CDR3 nucleotides read TGTGCCAGCAGCTTAATCCCAGGCTTGAATGAAAAACTGTTTTTT. The full variable domain, completed using reference TRBV11-2 and TRBJ1-4, is EAGVAQSPRYKIIEKRQSVAFWCNPISGHATLYWYQQILGQGPKLLIQFQNNGVVDDSQLPKDRFSAERLKGVDSTLKIQPAKLEDSAVYLCASSLIPGLNEKLFFGSGTQLSVL.

This clonotype was found many times. The chain links TRBV5-1 to TRBJ2-1; D uncertain. The V end lost 2 bases, the J end lost 7 bases, and 25 bases lay between the germline ends. The CDR3 is 18 residues long. Germline CDR1 reads SGHRS; CDR2 reads YFSETQ. CDR3 loop: CASSLLSSVGRSVNEQFF. The CDR3 DNA reads TGCGCCAGCAGCTTATTGTCGTCTGTTGGGCGATCTGTTAATGAGCAGTTCTTC.